This T cell receptor beta chain comes out of a study of shared clonotypes between healthy human individuals. This CDR3 has 13 residues. V shed 3 bases and J shed 6 bases, with 10 bases lying between them. Germline V CDR1 and CDR2: MRHNA, SNTAGT. Sequenced by immunoSEQ multiplex PCR; TCRdb stores in-frame clones only, minus some. This sample has 600,000 to 750,000 clones, with over 55% found just once. V gene TRBV6-4 combines with J gene TRBJ2-3; tentative D call: TRBD2 (5 bases). The source material was memory CD4+ T cells sorted from blood. Specified subset: CD45RA-negative fraction. This sequence originates from a woman under 40 in good health. CDR3 residues: CASSEHERDTQYF. The CDR3 region has the DNA TGTGCCAGCAGTGAACACGAGCGGGATACGCAGTATTTT.